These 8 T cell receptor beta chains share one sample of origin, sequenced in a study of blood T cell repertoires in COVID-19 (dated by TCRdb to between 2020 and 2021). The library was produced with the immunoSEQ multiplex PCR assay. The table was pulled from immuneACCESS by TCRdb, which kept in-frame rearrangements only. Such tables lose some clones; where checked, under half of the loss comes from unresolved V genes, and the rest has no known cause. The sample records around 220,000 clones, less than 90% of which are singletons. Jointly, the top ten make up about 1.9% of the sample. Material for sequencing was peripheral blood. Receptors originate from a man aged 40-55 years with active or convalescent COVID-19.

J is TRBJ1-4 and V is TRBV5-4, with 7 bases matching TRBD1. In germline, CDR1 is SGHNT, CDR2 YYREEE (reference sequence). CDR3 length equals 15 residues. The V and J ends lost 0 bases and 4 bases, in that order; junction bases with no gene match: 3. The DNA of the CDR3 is TGTGCCAGCAGCTTGGGGCAGGGGGGTAATGAAAAACTGTTTTTT. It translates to CASSLGQGGNEKLFF.

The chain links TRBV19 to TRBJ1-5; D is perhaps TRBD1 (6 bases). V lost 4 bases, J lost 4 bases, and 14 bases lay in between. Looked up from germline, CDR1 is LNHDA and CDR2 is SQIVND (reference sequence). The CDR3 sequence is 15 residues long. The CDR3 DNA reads TGTGCCAGTAGTACCGGACAGAACTTAAATCAGCCCCAGCATTTT. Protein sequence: CASSTGQNLNQPQHF.

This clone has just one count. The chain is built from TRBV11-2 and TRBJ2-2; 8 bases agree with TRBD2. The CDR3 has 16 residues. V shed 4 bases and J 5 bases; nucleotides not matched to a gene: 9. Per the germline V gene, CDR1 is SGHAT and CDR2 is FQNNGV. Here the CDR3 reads CASSSRRGAYTGELFF. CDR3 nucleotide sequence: TGTGCCAGCAGCTCCCGGCGGGGGGCATATACCGGGGAGCTGTTTTTT.

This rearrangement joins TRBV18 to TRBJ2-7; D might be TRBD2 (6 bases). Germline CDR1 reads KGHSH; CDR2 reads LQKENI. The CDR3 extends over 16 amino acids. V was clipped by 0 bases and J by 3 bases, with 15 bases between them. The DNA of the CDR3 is TGTGCCAGCTCACCACCAATTGGACTAAATATCTACGAGCAGTACTTC. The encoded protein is CASSPPIGLNIYEQYF. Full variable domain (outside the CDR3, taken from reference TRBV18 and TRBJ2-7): NAGVMQNPRHLVRRRGQEARLRCSPMKGHSHVYWYRQLPEEGLKFMVYLQKENIIDESGMPKERFSAEFPKEGPSILRIQQVVRGDSAAYFCASSPPIGLNIYEQYFGPGTRLTVT.

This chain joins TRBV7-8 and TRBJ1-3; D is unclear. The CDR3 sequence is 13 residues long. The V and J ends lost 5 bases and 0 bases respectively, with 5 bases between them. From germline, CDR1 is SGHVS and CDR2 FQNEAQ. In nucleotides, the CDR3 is TGTGCCAGCAGCCTTTACTCTGGAAACACCATATATTTT. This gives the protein CASSLYSGNTIYF.

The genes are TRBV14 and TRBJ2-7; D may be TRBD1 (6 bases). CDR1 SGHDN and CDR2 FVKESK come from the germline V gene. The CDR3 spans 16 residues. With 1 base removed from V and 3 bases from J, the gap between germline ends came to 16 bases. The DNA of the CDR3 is TGTGCCAGCAGCCAAGTTCGGTATTCGGACAGCTACGAGCAGTACTTC. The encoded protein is CASSQVRYSDSYEQYF.

The CDR3 region has the DNA TGTGCCAGCAGCCAAGATTTCGCGACAATATACGAGCAGTACTTC. It yields the protein CASSQDFATIYEQYF. The rearrangement uses TRBV14 and TRBJ2-7; D is unclear. V was trimmed by 0 bases and J by 4 bases, leaving 13 bases between them. Germline loops: CDR1 SGHDN, CDR2 FVKESK. The CDR3 runs 15 residues. Filled out from reference TRBV14 and TRBJ2-7, the complete variable domain reads EAGVTQFPSHSVIEKGQTVTLRCDPISGHDNLYWYRRVMGKEIKFLLHFVKESKQDESGMPNNRFLAERTGGTYSTLKVQPAELEDSGVYFCASSQDFATIYEQYFGPGTRLTVT.

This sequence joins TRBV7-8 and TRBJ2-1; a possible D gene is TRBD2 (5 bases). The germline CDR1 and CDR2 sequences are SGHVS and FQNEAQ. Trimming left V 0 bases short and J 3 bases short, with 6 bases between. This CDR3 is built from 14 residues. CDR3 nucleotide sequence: TGTGCCAGCAGCTTAGCCGGGATCTACAATGAGCAGTTCTTC. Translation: CASSLAGIYNEQFF.